This T cell receptor (beta chain) was sequenced for a study of cytomegalovirus exposure and HLA in healthy donors. A remark on this clone: The antigen is not known.

General study points: In a later analysis, TCR beta V- and J-gene trimming showed a link to a missense DCLRE1C variant. Roughly even sequencing depth across donors was the assumption behind the presence/absence analyses.

After removal of 1 base from V and 13 bases from J, the junction contained 9 bases not matched to a gene. The CDR3 is 15 residues long. Germline lookup yields CDR1 MGHRA and CDR2 YSYEKL. The PCR was carried out with 60 Vbeta primers and 13 Jbeta primers. Assay: immunoSEQ multiplex PCR; the TCRdb copy retains only in-frame clones and omits some. The listing contains about 40,000 clones. This sequence originates from a woman under 40 in good health and CMV-seronegative. The chain employs TRBV4-1 and TRBJ2-1; 11 bases match TRBD2. What was sequenced was PBMCs. The DNA of the CDR3 is TGCGCCAGCAGCCAAGCCACCCCTAGCGGGAGGCTTCAGTTCTTC. This codes for CASSQATPSGRLQFF.